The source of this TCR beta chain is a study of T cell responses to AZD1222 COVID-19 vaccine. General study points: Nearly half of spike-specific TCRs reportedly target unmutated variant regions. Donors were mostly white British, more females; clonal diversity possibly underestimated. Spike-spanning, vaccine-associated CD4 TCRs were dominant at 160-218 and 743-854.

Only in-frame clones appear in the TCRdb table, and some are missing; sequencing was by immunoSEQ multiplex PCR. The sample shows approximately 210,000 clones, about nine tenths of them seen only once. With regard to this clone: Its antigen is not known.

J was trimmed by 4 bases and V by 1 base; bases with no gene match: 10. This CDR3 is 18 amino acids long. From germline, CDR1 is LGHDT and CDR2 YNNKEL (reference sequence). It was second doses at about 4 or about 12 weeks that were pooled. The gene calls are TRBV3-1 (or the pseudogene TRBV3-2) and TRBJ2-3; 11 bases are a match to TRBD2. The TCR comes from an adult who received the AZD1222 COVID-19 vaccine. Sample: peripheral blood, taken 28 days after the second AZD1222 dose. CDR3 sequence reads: CASSQVALAGDRPDTQYF. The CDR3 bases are TGTGCCAGCAGCCAAGTGGCACTAGCGGGAGATCGACCAGATACGCAGTATTTT.